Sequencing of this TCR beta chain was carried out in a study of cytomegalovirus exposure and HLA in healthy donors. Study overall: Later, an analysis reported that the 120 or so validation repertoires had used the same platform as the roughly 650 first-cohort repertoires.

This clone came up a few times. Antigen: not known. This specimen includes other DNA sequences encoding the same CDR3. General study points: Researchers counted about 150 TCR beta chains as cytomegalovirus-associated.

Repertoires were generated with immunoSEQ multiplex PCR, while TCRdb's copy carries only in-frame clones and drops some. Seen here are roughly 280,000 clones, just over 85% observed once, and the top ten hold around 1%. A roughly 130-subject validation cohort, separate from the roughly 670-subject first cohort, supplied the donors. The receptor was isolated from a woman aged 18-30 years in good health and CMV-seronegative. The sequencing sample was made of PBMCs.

CDR3 residues: CASSVAQNYGYTF. CDR3 nucleotide sequence: TGTGCCAGCAGCGTAGCCCAGAACTATGGCTACACCTTC. This chain connects TRBV9 to TRBJ1-2; D ambiguous. CDR1 and CDR2 from the germline V gene are SGDLS and YYNGEE. The V and J ends lost 0 bases and 2 bases respectively, with 5 bases between them. CDR3 length: 13 residues.